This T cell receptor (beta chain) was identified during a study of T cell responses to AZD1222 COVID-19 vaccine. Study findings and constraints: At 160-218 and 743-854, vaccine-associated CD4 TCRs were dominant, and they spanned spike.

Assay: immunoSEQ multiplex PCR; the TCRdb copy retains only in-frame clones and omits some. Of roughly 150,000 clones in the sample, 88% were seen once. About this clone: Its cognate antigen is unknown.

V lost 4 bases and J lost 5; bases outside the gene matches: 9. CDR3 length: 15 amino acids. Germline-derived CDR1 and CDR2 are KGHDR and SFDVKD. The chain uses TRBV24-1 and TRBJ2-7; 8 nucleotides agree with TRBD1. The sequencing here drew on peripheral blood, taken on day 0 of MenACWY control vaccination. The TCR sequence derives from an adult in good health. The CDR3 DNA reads TGTGCCACCAGTGACCCCCGGCAGGGGGCCCACGAGCAGTACTTC. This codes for CATSDPRQGAHEQYF.